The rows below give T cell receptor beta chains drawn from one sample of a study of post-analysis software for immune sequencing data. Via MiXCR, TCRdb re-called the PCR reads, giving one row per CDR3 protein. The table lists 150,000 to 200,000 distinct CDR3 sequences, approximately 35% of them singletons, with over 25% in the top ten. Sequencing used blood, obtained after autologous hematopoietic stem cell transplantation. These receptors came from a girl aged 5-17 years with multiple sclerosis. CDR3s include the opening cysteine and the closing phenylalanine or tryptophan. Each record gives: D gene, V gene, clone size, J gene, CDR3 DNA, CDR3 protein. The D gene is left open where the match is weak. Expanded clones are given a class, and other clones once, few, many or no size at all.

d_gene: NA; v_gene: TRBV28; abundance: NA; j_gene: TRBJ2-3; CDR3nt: TGTGCCAGCGAGTCCGGGCGGACTAGCACAGATACGCAGTATTTT; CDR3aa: CASESGRTSTDTQYF
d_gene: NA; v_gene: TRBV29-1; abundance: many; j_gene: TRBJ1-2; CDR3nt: TGCAGCGTTGAACAGGGACGGGACTATGGCTACACCTTC; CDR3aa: CSVEQGRDYGYTF
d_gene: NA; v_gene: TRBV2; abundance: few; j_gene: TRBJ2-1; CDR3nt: TGTGCCAGCAAGGGCGTCGGCTCCTACAATGAGCAGTTCTTC; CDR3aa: CASKGVGSYNEQFF
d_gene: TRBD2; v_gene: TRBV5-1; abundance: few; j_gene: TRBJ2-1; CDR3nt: TGCGCCAGCAGCTTGGTTCCGGGACTAGCGTATCTCAGCTCCTACAATGAGCAGTTCTTC; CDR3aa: CASSLVPGLAYLSSYNEQFF
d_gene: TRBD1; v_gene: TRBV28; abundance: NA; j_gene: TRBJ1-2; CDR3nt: TGTGCCAGCATAGAGACAGGGGGCCATGGCTACACCTTC; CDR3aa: CASIETGGHGYTF
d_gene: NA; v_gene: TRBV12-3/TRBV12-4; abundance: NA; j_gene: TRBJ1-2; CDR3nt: TGTGCCAGCAGTCCCGGGACTTTCTACACCTTC; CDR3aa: CASSPGTFYTF
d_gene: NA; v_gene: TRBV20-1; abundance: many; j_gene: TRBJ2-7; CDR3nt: TGCAGTGCTAGACCTTTTGATACTCCCTACGAGCAGTACTTC; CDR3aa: CSARPFDTPYEQYF
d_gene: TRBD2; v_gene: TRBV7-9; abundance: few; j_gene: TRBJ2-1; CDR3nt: TGTGCCAGCAGCTTAGGGCTAGCGGGAGGTGAGCAGTTCTTC; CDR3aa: CASSLGLAGGEQFF
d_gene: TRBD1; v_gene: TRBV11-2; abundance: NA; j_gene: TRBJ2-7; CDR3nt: TGTGCCAGCAGCTGGCGCACAGGGGGCCGGGGTGAGCAGTACTTC; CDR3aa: CASSWRTGGRGEQYF
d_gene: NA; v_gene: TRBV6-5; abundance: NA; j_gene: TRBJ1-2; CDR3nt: TGTGCCAGCAGTTACTCGAGCAGGACCAACTATGGCTACACCTTC; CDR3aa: CASSYSSRTNYGYTF
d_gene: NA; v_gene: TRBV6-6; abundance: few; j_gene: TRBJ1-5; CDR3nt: TGTGCCAGCAGTTACTCCGCCAGGGACCAGCCCCAGCATTTT; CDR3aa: CASSYSARDQPQHF
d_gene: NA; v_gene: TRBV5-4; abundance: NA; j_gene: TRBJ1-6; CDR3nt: TGTGCCAGCAGTTATCAGTCAACCCTCCACTTT; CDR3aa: CASSYQSTLHF
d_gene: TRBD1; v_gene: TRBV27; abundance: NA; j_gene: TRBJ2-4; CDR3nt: TGTGCCAGCACCTTAGGACAGGGGGGCATTCAGTACTTC; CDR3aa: CASTLGQGGIQYF
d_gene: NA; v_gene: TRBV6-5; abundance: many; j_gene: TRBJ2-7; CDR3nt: TGTGCCAGCAGTTACAGTCGACAGGCCTTCGAGCAGTACTTC; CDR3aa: CASSYSRQAFEQYF
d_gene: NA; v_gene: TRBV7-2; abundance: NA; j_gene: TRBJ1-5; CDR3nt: TGTGCCAGCAGCCCCCCCGGCCCGGGTCAGCCCCAGCATTTT; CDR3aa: CASSPPGPGQPQHF
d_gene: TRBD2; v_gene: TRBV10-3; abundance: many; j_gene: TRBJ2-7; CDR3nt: TGTGCCATCAGTCGACTAGCGGGAGGGCTCGAGCAGTACTTC; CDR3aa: CAISRLAGGLEQYF
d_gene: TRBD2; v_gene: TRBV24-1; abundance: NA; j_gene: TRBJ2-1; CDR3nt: TGTGCCACCAGTGACCGGGGACTAGCGGAGGGGGGCTCCTACAATGAGCAGTTCTTC; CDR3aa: CATSDRGLAEGGSYNEQFF
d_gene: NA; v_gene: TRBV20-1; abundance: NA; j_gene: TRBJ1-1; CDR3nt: TGCAGTGCTAGGCCCCAGGAGACTGAAGCTTTCTTT; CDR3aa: CSARPQETEAFF
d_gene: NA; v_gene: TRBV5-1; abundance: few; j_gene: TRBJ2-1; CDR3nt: TGCGCCAGCAGCTTGGTTGTCCCCCGGGACAATGAGCAGTTCTTC; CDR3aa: CASSLVVPRDNEQFF
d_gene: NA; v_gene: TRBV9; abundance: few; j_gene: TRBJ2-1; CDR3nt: TGTGCCAGCAGCGTACGGAATACTAGCCGCTCCTACAATGAGCAGTTCTTC; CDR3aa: CASSVRNTSRSYNEQFF
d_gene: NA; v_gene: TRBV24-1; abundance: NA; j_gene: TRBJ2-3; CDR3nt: TGTGCCACCAGTGATTCCCCAGGGGAGAGGGGCACAGATACGCAGTATTTT; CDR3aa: CATSDSPGERGTDTQYF
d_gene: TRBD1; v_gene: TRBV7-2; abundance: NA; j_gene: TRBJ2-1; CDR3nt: TGTGCCAGCAGCTTAGCCAGGGGGTATTGGGAGCAGTTCTTC; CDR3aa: CASSLARGYWEQFF
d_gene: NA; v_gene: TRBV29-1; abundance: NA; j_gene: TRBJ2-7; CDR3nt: TGCAGCGTCATGGGACTGGTCTACGAGCAGTACTTC; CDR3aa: CSVMGLVYEQYF
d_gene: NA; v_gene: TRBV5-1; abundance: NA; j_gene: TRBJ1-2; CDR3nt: TGCGCCAGCAGCTTAGAGGGAGACCGCTATGGCTACACCTTC; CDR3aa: CASSLEGDRYGYTF